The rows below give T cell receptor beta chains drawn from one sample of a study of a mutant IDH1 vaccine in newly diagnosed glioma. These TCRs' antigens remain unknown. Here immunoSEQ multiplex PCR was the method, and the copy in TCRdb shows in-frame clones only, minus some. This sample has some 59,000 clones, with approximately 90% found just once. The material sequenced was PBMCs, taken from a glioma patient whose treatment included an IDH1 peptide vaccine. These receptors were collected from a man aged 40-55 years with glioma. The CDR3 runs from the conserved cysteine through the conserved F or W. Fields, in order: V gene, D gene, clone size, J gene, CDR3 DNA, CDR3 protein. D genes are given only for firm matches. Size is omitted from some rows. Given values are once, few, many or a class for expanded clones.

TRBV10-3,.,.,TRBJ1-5,TGTGCCATCAGTGAGGACAGTTATAGCAATCAGCCCCAGCATTTT,CAISEDSYSNQPQHF
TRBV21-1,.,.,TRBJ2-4,TGTGCCAGCATCACCGTTACTACAGGGGAGGATCTAGCCAAAAACATTCAGTACTTC,CASITVTTGEDLAKNIQYF
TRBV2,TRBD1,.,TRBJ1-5,TGTGCCAGCAGTACTAACCCCGGACAGGATAGCAATCAGCCCCAGCATTTT,CASSTNPGQDSNQPQHF
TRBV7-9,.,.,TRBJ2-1,TGTGCCAGCAGCCGTCAGGTAGACGATGAGCAGTTCTTC,CASSRQVDDEQFF
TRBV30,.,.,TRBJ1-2,TGTGCCTGCAACCAGGCGTATGGCTACACCTTC,CACNQAYGYTF
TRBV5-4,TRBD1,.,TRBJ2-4,TGTGCCAGCAGCTTAGGACAGGGGGTTGGCAAAAACATTCAGTACTTC,CASSLGQGVGKNIQYF
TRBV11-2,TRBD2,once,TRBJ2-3,TGTGCCAGCAGCCCCGCTAGCGGGAGGGTCACAGATACGCAGTATTTT,CASSPASGRVTDTQYF
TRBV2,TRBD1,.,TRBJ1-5,TGTGCCAGCAGGGATACAGGGGGCAGGGATCAGCCCCAGCATTTT,CASRDTGGRDQPQHF
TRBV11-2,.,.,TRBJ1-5,TGTGCCAGCAGCTTAAATGGGGGGGATCAGCCCCAGCATTTT,CASSLNGGDQPQHF
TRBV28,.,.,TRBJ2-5,TGTGCCAGCAGTTTATGGACAGGCTTTCAAGAGACCCAGTACTTC,CASSLWTGFQETQYF
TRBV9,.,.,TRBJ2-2,TGTGCCAGCAGCCCGCGCGAGCTCTGGGGCGGCGGGGAGCTGTTTTTT,CASSPRELWGGGELFF
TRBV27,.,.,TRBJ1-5,TGTGCCAGCAGTTTAATAGGGGTTAGCAATCAGCCCCAGCATTTT,CASSLIGVSNQPQHF
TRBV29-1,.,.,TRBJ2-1,TGCAGCGTCCCCTCCTCTAGGGATGAGCAGTTCTTC,CSVPSSRDEQFF
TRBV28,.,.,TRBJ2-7,TGTGCCAGCAGTTTTGCCCTCCTCAGATTCGGCGAGCAGTACTTC,CASSFALLRFGEQYF
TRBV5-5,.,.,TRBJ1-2,TGTGCCAGCAGCTTGGGGGGGAACTATGGCTACACCTTC,CASSLGGNYGYTF
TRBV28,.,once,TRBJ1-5,TGTGCCAGCAGTTCCACCACCGGGACACATAGCAATCAGCCCCAGCATTTT,CASSSTTGTHSNQPQHF
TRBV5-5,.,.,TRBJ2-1,TGTGCCAGCAGCTTGGTGGGAAGGGACAATGAGCAGTTCTTC,CASSLVGRDNEQFF
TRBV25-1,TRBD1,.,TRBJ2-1,TGTGCCAGCAGTGAGGGGACAGGTTCTCAGAATGAGCAGTTCTTC,CASSEGTGSQNEQFF
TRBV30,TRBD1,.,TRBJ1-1,TGTGCCTGTGACAGGGATGGGAAAGCTTTCTTT,CACDRDGKAFF
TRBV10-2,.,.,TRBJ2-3,TGCGCCAGCAGTGACCAGACTCCCGCGATGGGAGATACGCAGTATTTT,CASSDQTPAMGDTQYF
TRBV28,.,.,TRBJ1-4,TGTGCCAGCAGTCCCGACGGCGGCTATGAAAAACTGTTTTTT,CASSPDGGYEKLFF
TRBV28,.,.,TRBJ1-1,TGTGCCAGCAGTTTATCGGCAGGGCCTGGGACTGAAGCTTTCTTT,CASSLSAGPGTEAFF
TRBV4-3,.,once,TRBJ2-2,TGCGCCAGCAGCCAAGAGAAATGGGCAGGGGCCACCGGGGAGCTGTTTTTT,CASSQEKWAGATGELFF
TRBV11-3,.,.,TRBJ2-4,TGTGCCAGCAGCTTAGACCGGGACGGCAAAAACATTCAGTACTTC,CASSLDRDGKNIQYF
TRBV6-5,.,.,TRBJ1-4,TGTGCCAGCAGTTACTCTGCGGGAGTTGATGAAAAACTGTTTTTT,CASSYSAGVDEKLFF
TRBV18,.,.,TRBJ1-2,TGTGCCAGCTCACCGCCAATGAGGGCGGGAGGCTACACCTTC,CASSPPMRAGGYTF
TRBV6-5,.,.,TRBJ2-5,TGTGCCAGCAGACAGACAGGGAGGAGAGAGACCCAGTACTTC,CASRQTGRRETQYF
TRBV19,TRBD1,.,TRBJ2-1,TGTGCCAGTAGTGCGGGACAGGGGGCGAATGAGCAGTTCTTC,CASSAGQGANEQFF